Described below is a single T cell receptor beta chain sequence and its context. The source of the sample is a study of shared clonotypes between healthy human individuals. The CDR3 is made up of 15 amino acids. CDR1 is KGHSH and CDR2 is LQKENI in the germline V gene. V lost 6 bases, J lost 0 bases, and 6 bases stayed unmatched. The assay was immunoSEQ multiplex PCR, and TCRdb's table has in-frame clones only and misses some. The data contain 2 million to 2.5 million clones, roughly 92% of them singletons. Sequenced sample: naive CD4+ T cells from PBMCs. Stated subset: CD45RA+ positively selected. The chain is built from TRBV18 and TRBJ2-3, with 7 positions matching TRBD2. The clonotype comes from a young man in good health. Some clones in this sample may be carry-over from other donors' samples. The CDR3 nucleotides read TGTGCCAGCTCTCGTAGCGGGTCTAGCACAGATACGCAGTATTTT. It specifies CASSRSGSSTDTQYF. The complete variable domain, with remaining parts taken from reference TRBV18 and TRBJ2-3, reads NAGVMQNPRHLVRRRGQEARLRCSPMKGHSHVYWYRQLPEEGLKFMVYLQKENIIDESGMPKERFSAEFPKEGPSILRIQQVVRGDSAAYFCASSRSGSSTDTQYFGPGTRLTVL.